The clone carrying this T cell receptor (beta chain) was seen a handful of times. What it binds is unknown. The data belong to a study of T cells in Graves' hyperthyroidism and ophthalmopathy. Overall study context: Sampling of peripheral blood happened at initial diagnosis, prior to any treatment.

Germline V gene sequence: CDR1 SEHNR, CDR2 FQNEAQ (reference sequence). Trimming took off 2 bases at V and 0 bases at J, with 15 bases between the two ends. The CDR3 runs 17 residues. Criteria for exclusion of patients were uncontrolled infection, other autoimmune disease, pregnancy or lactation. Study-wide results and caveats: Classification by a 13 V-J model distinguished ophthalmopathy from stable hyperthyroidism. Most clonotypes expanded in the thyroid (above 0.001) were also present in blood.

Template material for amplifying TCR beta CDR3 regions consisted of RNA transcripts. An initial round of RT-PCR targeting the TCR CDR3 relied on the HTBI primer set. TCRdb passed the multiplex PCR reads through MiXCR, listing each CDR3 protein once. Of about 500,000 distinct CDR3 sequences listed, around 15% are singletons. The sequence was obtained from a woman under 40 with Graves' ophthalmopathy. The chain combines TRBV7-9 with TRBJ2-3; D is unclear. The specimen was blood. Here the CDR3 reads CASSLTTGPVSTDTQYF. CDR3 nucleotides: TGTGCCAGCAGCTTAACTACGGGCCCCGTGAGCACAGATACGCAGTATTTT.